This entry describes one T cell receptor beta chain. This specimen comes from a study of T cells in Graves' hyperthyroidism and ophthalmopathy. V dropped 0 bases and J dropped 6; count of bases not matched to a gene: 5. There are 15 residues in the CDR3. Germline CDR1 is DFQATT and CDR2 is SNEGSKA (reference sequence). From RNA transcripts, TCR beta CDR3 regions were amplified. A first-round RT-PCR of the TCR CDR3 used the HTBI primer set. MiXCR, run by TCRdb on the multiplex PCR reads, gives a single entry per CDR3 protein. The sample shows approximately 600,000 distinct CDR3 sequences, 15% to 20% of them seen only once.

This TCR came from a woman aged 30 to 39 with Graves' hyperthyroidism. The chain recombines TRBV20-1 with TRBJ2-1; 10 nucleotides match TRBD2. Sequences were obtained from blood. CDR3 in amino acids: CSAREAVAGGNEQFF. The DNA of the CDR3 is TGCAGTGCTAGAGAGGCGGTAGCGGGAGGCAATGAGCAGTTCTTC.